This T cell receptor beta chain comes out of a study of blood T cell repertoires in COVID-19. Original processing methods: Researchers report that nucleated cell counts were estimated from reference gene primer amplification. Repertoires were generated with immunoSEQ multiplex PCR, while TCRdb's copy carries only in-frame clones and drops some. V and J calls plus clone size are reproduced from that table; the DNA served to infer D and trimming. The repertoire holds 140,000 to 150,000 clones, 84% seen once, with 5.8% in the top ten. The CDR3 is 14 residues long. CDR1 and CDR2 from the germline V gene are MNHEY and SMNVEV (reference sequence). Trimming took 0 bases from V and 5 from J; bases not matched to a gene: 1. In regard to this clone: Additional DNA sequences in this sample encode the identical CDR3.

This TCR was sampled from a woman between 50 and 59 years old who had been exposed to COVID-19. The chain uses TRBV27 and TRBJ1-2; 9 nucleotides agree with TRBD1. The specimen sequenced was PBMCs or T cells enriched from blood (not recorded which). CDR3 amino acids: CASSLSTGGYGYTF. CDR3 nucleotide sequence: TGTGCCAGCAGTTTATCGACAGGGGGTTATGGCTACACCTTC.